The 17 T cell receptor beta chains in this list originate from one sample, sequenced in a study of control samples from healthy donors and cancer patients. Sequencing was performed with immunoSEQ multiplex PCR; in TCRdb, only in-frame clones are kept and a portion is missing. The table includes over 30,000 clones, roughly nine tenths detected once. The specimen was PBMCs. These receptors originate from a woman in her thirties or forties with lung cancer.

This chain links TRBV30 with TRBJ2-3; TRBD2 aligns across 13 bases. The V gene end was trimmed by 5 bases and the J gene end by 3 bases; junction bases not matched to a gene: 5. The germline CDR1 and CDR2 sequences are GTSNPN and SVGIG (reference sequence). The CDR3 consists of 15 residues. As DNA, the CDR3 is TGTGCCTGGTCGCCGGGACTAGCGGGGACAGATACGCAGTATTTT. Its protein is CAWSPGLAGTDTQYF. The whole variable domain, filled in from reference TRBV30 and TRBJ2-3, reads SQTIHQWPATLVQPVGSPLSLECTVEGTSNPNLYWYRQAAGRGLQLLFYSVGIGQISSEVPQNLSASRPQDRQFILSSKKLLLSDSGFYLCAWSPGLAGTDTQYFGPGTRLTVL.

The V call is TRBV15, the J call TRBJ1-1; TRBD1 matches at 7 bases. With V trimmed by 0 bases and J by 2 bases, 3 bases remained unmatched. CDR1 and CDR2 (germline): LNHNV, YYDKDF (reference sequence). This CDR3 has 15 residues. The CDR3 loop is CATSRDPGGNTEAFF. The DNA for the CDR3 is TGTGCCACCAGCAGAGACCCAGGGGGTAACACTGAAGCTTTCTTT.

This chain links TRBV5-1 with TRBJ2-5, with TRBD1 as a possible D gene (6 bases). Deletions cut 0 bases from V and 0 bases from J, with 12 bases between. This CDR3 comprises 16 residues. Germline values: CDR1 SGHRS, CDR2 YFSETQ. This chain's CDR3 is CASSLGGGSDQETQYF. For the CDR3, the DNA is TGCGCCAGCAGCTTGGGAGGGGGTTCAGACCAAGAGACCCAGTACTTC.

This chain uses TRBV2 with TRBJ1-4, with D perhaps matching TRBD1 (5 bases). Germline CDR1 is SNHLY and CDR2 is FYNNEI. The CDR3 has 14 amino acids. V was cut by 6 bases and J by 5 bases, with 13 bases left in between. This chain's CDR3 is CASRDTGVNEKLFF. The CDR3 nucleotides are TGTGCCAGCAGGGACACTGGAGTGAATGAAAAACTGTTTTTT.

The chain couples TRBV19 to TRBJ1-4; TRBD1 aligns across 9 bases. This CDR3 has 14 residues. Germline V gene sequence: CDR1 LNHDA, CDR2 SQIVND (reference sequence). J gave up 3 bases and V 7 bases, and 3 bases lay outside the gene matches. This CDR3 is CASKGQGSNEKLFF. CDR3 DNA: TGTGCCAGTAAGGGACAGGGATCTAATGAAAAACTGTTTTTT.

This chain uses TRBV6-2 or TRBV6-3 with TRBJ1-2, with a possible D match to TRBD1 (6 bases). The CDR3 loop spans 14 amino acids. The germline V gene encodes CDR1 MNHEY and CDR2 SVGEGT. Trimming cost V 0 bases and J 4 bases, with 9 bases left between them. The CDR3 DNA follows: TGTGCCAGCAGTTACTCGAGACAGGTCTATGGCTACACCTTC. It yields the protein CASSYSRQVYGYTF.

The CDR3 reads CASSPRGNNEQFF. The CDR3 DNA reads TGTGCCAGCTCACCACGAGGGAACAATGAGCAGTTCTTC. V and J are TRBV18 and TRBJ2-1; TRBD2 might be the D (5 bases). CDR1 is KGHSH and CDR2 is LQKENI in the germline V gene. The CDR3 is 13 amino acids. The V and J ends lost 1 base and 5 bases respectively, with 6 bases between them.

The chain uses TRBV5-1 and TRBJ1-1; D call uncertain. CDR1 and CDR2 from the germline V gene are SGHRS and YFSETQ. The CDR3 covers 13 residues. Trimming removed 5 bases from V and 5 bases from J, with 13 bases in between. CDR3: CASRETPGTEAFF. DNA for the CDR3: TGCGCCAGCAGAGAGACTCCGGGAACTGAAGCTTTCTTT.

The chain is built from TRBV4-1 and TRBJ1-5; D is ambiguous. The CDR3 covers 16 residues. V lost 0 bases, J lost 0 bases, and 9 bases lay in between. The V gene's germline CDR1 is MGHRA and CDR2 YSYEKL. Here the CDR3 reads CASSQDSTDSNQPQHF. The CDR3, as DNA: TGCGCCAGCAGCCAAGATAGCACGGATAGCAATCAGCCCCAGCATTTT.

The V gene is TRBV9, the J gene TRBJ2-3; TRBD1 might be the D (5 bases). CDR3 length equals 16 residues. V lost 3 bases and J 0 bases, leaving 14 bases between the germline ends. CDR1 and CDR2 from the germline V gene are SGDLS and YYNGEE. CDR3 sequence: CASSGTGTLSTDTQYF. The CDR3 DNA sequence: TGTGCCAGCAGCGGCACAGGAACTCTGAGCACAGATACGCAGTATTTT.

The chain couples TRBV19 to TRBJ1-1; tentatively, D is TRBD1 (6 bases). The V end was cut by 4 bases, the J end by 1 base, with 16 bases between. This CDR3 contains 16 residues. Germline CDR1 reads LNHDA; CDR2 reads SQIVND (reference sequence). The CDR3 nucleotides read TGTGCCAGTAGTACTCAGGGGATGAGACCGAACACTGAAGCTTTCTTT. Protein: CASSTQGMRPNTEAFF.

J is TRBJ2-4 and V is TRBV11-2; D gene unclear. This CDR3 region has 14 residues. Germline V gene lookup returns CDR1 SGHAT and CDR2 FQNNGV. The V and J ends lost 0 bases and 10 bases respectively, with 13 bases between them. The CDR3 sequence is CASSLDRGATIQYF. The CDR3 nucleotides read TGTGCCAGCAGCTTAGATCGTGGAGCCACAATTCAGTACTTC.

The chain is built from TRBV3-1 (or the pseudogene TRBV3-2) and TRBJ1-1; 7 bases are shared with TRBD1. Trimming took 4 bases from V and 4 from J; bases not matched to a gene: 3. Germline-derived CDR1 and CDR2 are LGHDT and YNNKEL (reference sequence). The CDR3 has 13 residues. The chain's CDR3 is CASSLRGGTEAFF. For the CDR3, the DNA is TGTGCCAGCAGCCTCAGGGGGGGCACTGAAGCTTTCTTT.

The J gene is TRBJ1-2, the V gene TRBV19, with 9 bases fitting TRBD1. The CDR3 consists of 13 residues. Germline-derived CDR1 and CDR2 are LNHDA and SQIVND (reference sequence). V shed 5 bases and J 6 bases; nucleotides not matched to a gene: 4. The CDR3 region is CASSPRTGDGYTF. CDR3 nucleotide sequence: TGTGCCAGTAGTCCGCGGACAGGGGATGGCTACACCTTC.

The rearrangement links TRBV2 to TRBJ2-3; 8 bases agree with TRBD2. V gave up 1 base and J gave up 4 bases; unmatched junction bases: 4. This CDR3 spans 15 amino acids. CDR1 SNHLY and CDR2 FYNNEI come from the germline V gene. CDR3 region: CASSEGRGASDTQYF. The CDR3 nucleotides read TGTGCCAGCAGTGAAGGGCGGGGGGCGTCAGATACGCAGTATTTT.

This clone was observed once. This rearrangement joins TRBV5-1 to TRBJ1-4; 8 nucleotides line up with TRBD1. The V gene's germline CDR1 is SGHRS and CDR2 YFSETQ. The CDR3 extends over 14 amino acids. The trim removed 3 bases at V and 8 bases at J, leaving 6 bases unmatched. CDR3 bases: TGCGCCAGCAGCTCAGACCCAGGGGGCGAAAAACTGTTTTTT. This encodes CASSSDPGGEKLFF.

The genes are TRBV9 and TRBJ1-2; tentatively, D is TRBD1 (5 bases). Looked up from germline, CDR1 is SGDLS and CDR2 is YYNGEE. This CDR3 has 16 residues. Trimming removed 1 base from V and 1 base from J, with 14 bases in between. This chain's CDR3 is CASSVKFGGDNYGYTF. The CDR3 coding sequence is TGTGCCAGCAGCGTAAAGTTCGGGGGAGATAACTATGGCTACACCTTC.